The entry below gives a single T cell receptor beta chain sequence along with its context. The source of the sample is a study of blood T cell repertoires in COVID-19. About the study: T cells, B-cell-depleted T cells, or PBMCs supplied cDNA or gDNA.

V was pared by 6 bases and J by 6 bases, with 7 bases of the junction left unmatched. In germline, CDR1 is SNHLY, CDR2 FYNNEI. The CDR3 runs 14 residues. As processed by the authors: Amplification of reference gene primers was used by the study to estimate nucleated cell counts. Profiled with immunoSEQ multiplex PCR; TCRdb holds only in-frame clones, not every one. That table is the source of V, J and clone size, and D and trimming were worked out from the DNA. The top ten clones hold approximately 2.1% of a sample with some 120,000 clones, around four fifths of them seen once. The chain couples TRBV2 to TRBJ1-5; 8 bases match TRBD1. The sample taken for sequencing was peripheral blood. The clonotype originates from a man aged 30 to 39 with acute or convalescent COVID-19. Here the CDR3 reads CASRAGGEGQPQHF. The CDR3 DNA follows: TGTGCCAGCAGGGCAGGGGGCGAGGGTCAGCCCCAGCATTTT.